These 23 T cell receptor beta chains were all obtained from the same sample, sequenced in a study of blood T cell repertoires in COVID-19. Assay: immunoSEQ multiplex PCR; the TCRdb copy retains only in-frame clones and omits some. The sample lists approximately 200,000 clones, roughly 94% occurring once. The material sequenced was peripheral blood. Receptors originate from a man aged 25 to 40 with COVID-19, enrolled during active disease.

The chain links TRBV14 to TRBJ1-4; D gene ambiguous. The V end lost 1 base, the J end lost 4 bases, and 7 bases lay between the germline ends. The CDR3 consists of 14 residues. Germline loops: CDR1 SGHDN, CDR2 FVKESK. The CDR3 spells CASSQGRGNEKLFF. In nucleotides, the CDR3 is TGTGCCAGCAGCCAAGGTCGAGGTAATGAAAAACTGTTTTTT.

The rearrangement links TRBV5-4 to TRBJ1-1; a weak D match, TRBD1 (6 bases). V was shortened by 4 bases and J by 0 bases, with 13 bases between the two germline ends. Germline-derived CDR1 and CDR2 are SGHNT and YYREEE (reference sequence). The CDR3 covers 15 residues. CDR3 region: CASSPLDSLNTEAFF. The CDR3 region has the DNA TGTGCCAGCAGCCCGTTGGACAGTCTGAACACTGAAGCTTTCTTT. Full variable domain (rest looked up from reference TRBV5-4 and TRBJ1-1): ETGVTQSPTHLIKTRGQQVTLRCSSQSGHNTVSWYQQALGQGPQFIFQYYREEENGRGNFPPRFSGLQFPNYSSELNVNALELDDSALYLCASSPLDSLNTEAFFGQGTRLTVV.

The V gene is TRBV11-3, the J gene TRBJ1-1, with D uncertain. Germline V gene lookup returns CDR1 SGHNT and CDR2 YENEEA. The CDR3 consists of 15 residues. With 1 base removed from V and 3 bases from J, the gap between germline ends came to 12 bases. CDR3 in DNA: TGTGCCAGCAGCTTAGCCGGGAGTCCGGACACTGAAGCTTTCTTT. Encoded protein: CASSLAGSPDTEAFF.

This sequence joins TRBV28 and TRBJ2-1; perhaps TRBD2 as D (5 bases). Trimming cost V 6 bases and J 3 bases, with 12 bases left between them. This CDR3 is built from 14 residues. The germline CDR1 and CDR2 sequences are MDHEN and SYDVKM. The CDR3 nucleotides read TGTGCCAGCAGCCCTCCGGGGAACTACAATGAGCAGTTCTTC. Translated, it gives CASSPPGNYNEQFF.

The V and J genes are TRBV2 and TRBJ2-3; 8 bases are shared with TRBD1. The CDR3 covers 16 residues. After removal of 6 bases from V and 6 bases from J, the junction contained 14 bases not matched to a gene. CDR1 and CDR2 from the germline V gene are SNHLY and FYNNEI. CDR3 nucleotide sequence: TGTGCCAGCAGCGGAGACAGGGGACCTGGGGTTGATACGCAGTATTTT. Its protein product is CASSGDRGPGVDTQYF. The full variable domain, its missing parts supplied by reference TRBV2 and TRBJ2-3, is EPEVTQTPSHQVTQMGQEVILRCVPISNHLYFYWYRQILGQKVEFLVSFYNNEISEKSEIFDDQFSVERPDGSNFTLKIRSTKLEDSAMYFCASSGDRGPGVDTQYFGPGTRLTVL.

This sequence joins TRBV11-2 and TRBJ1-2, with 7 nucleotides matching TRBD1. This CDR3 has 18 amino acids. The germline gives CDR1 SGHAT, CDR2 FQNNGV. After removal of 4 bases from V and 0 bases from J, the junction contained 14 bases not matched to a gene. The DNA for the CDR3 is TGTGCCAGCAGCTCGAGCGGTGGGACAGCGGAAACTAACTATGGCTACACCTTC. Translated, it gives CASSSSGGTAETNYGYTF.

The chain uses TRBV7-7 and TRBJ2-5; 13 bases agree with TRBD2. Germline loops: CDR1 SSHAT, CDR2 FNYEAQ (reference sequence). The CDR3 runs 16 residues. Trimming removed 5 bases from V and 5 bases from J; junction bases left unmatched: 8. In DNA form, the CDR3 reads TGTGCCAGCAGCCAAGGACTAGCGGGAGAGTTGGAGACCCAGTACTTC. Its protein product is CASSQGLAGELETQYF.

The chain carries TRBV5-1 and TRBJ1-1, with TRBD1 matching 7 bases. The CDR3 is 13 residues long. The V gene end was trimmed by 7 bases and the J gene end by 1 base; junction bases not matched to a gene: 4. Germline V gives CDR1 SGHRS, CDR2 YFSETQ. The CDR3 loop is CASAEGANTEAFF. CDR3 coding DNA: TGCGCCAGCGCCGAGGGGGCGAACACTGAAGCTTTCTTT.

The V call is TRBV27, the J call TRBJ1-2, with D possibly TRBD1 on 6 matching bases. The CDR3 is made up of 14 amino acids. The V end was cut by 4 bases, the J end by 2 bases, with 11 bases between. Germline CDR1 MNHEY, CDR2 SMNVEV (reference sequence). The CDR3 DNA follows: TGTGCCAGCAGTTCAGGGGATGTGAACTATGGCTACACCTTC. Translation: CASSSGDVNYGYTF.

This clone occurred a few times. The rearrangement joins TRBV4-2 to TRBJ2-7, with D maybe TRBD2 (5 bases). Germline V CDR1 and CDR2: LGHNA, YNFKEQ. V gave up 0 bases and J gave up 2 bases, with 20 bases separating them. The CDR3 runs 18 residues. DNA for the CDR3: TGTGCCAGCAGCCAAGATCCAACTCTTGACGGACTGGCCTACGAGCAGTACTTC. Its translation is CASSQDPTLDGLAYEQYF.

The rearrangement links TRBV18 to TRBJ1-4, with 11 bases identical to TRBD1. The J segment lost 8 bases and the V segment lost 3 bases, leaving 8 bases of the junction unmatched. The CDR3 runs to 16 residues. Germline V gene data show CDR1 as KGHSH and CDR2 as LQKENI. The CDR3 DNA reads as TGTGCCAGCTCACCCCCCCCCGGGACAGGGGGAGAAAAACTGTTTTTT. Its protein product is CASSPPPGTGGEKLFF.

V usage is TRBV5-5 and J usage is TRBJ2-5; TRBD2 agrees at 8 bases. CDR1 SGHKS and CDR2 YYEKEE come from the germline V gene (reference sequence). The CDR3 covers 18 residues. Unmatched junction bases numbered 15, after V lost 0 bases and J lost 5 bases. This chain's CDR3 is CASSLGWTGGANRETQYF. CDR3 in DNA: TGTGCCAGCAGCTTGGGGTGGACGGGGGGGGCCAATCGGGAGACCCAGTACTTC.

The chain uses TRBV6-5 and TRBJ2-1; 10 nucleotides agree with TRBD1. Germline V gene lookup returns CDR1 MNHEY and CDR2 SVGAGI. V gave up 7 bases and J gave up 9 bases; unmatched junction bases: 9. CDR3 length: 14 residues. The CDR3 protein is CASILDRGGVEQFF. The DNA of the CDR3 is TGTGCCAGCATCCTGGACAGGGGGGGCGTTGAGCAGTTCTTC.

The chain uses TRBV5-1 and TRBJ2-1; 9 bases are a match to TRBD2. The CDR3 has 19 residues. Germline CDR1 is SGHRS and CDR2 is YFSETQ. The trim removed 5 bases at V and 4 bases at J, leaving 19 bases unmatched. The CDR3 loop is CASRDGQRVAGALYNEQFF. DNA of the CDR3: TGCGCCAGCAGGGATGGACAGAGGGTAGCGGGAGCCCTTTACAATGAGCAGTTCTTC. The whole variable domain, filled in from reference TRBV5-1 and TRBJ2-1, reads KAGVTQTPRYLIKTRGQQVTLSCSPISGHRSVSWYQQTPGQGLQFLFEYFSETQRNKGNFPGRFSGRQFSNSRSEMNVSTLELGDSALYLCASRDGQRVAGALYNEQFFGPGTRLTVL.

The chain couples TRBV10-3 to TRBJ2-2; D may be TRBD1 (6 bases). CDR3 length: 14 amino acids. V lost 3 bases and J 5 bases, leaving 10 bases between the germline ends. Germline V gives CDR1 ENHRY, CDR2 SYGVKD. CDR3: CAISETGQTGELFF. CDR3 bases: TGTGCCATCAGTGAAACAGGGCAAACCGGGGAGCTGTTTTTT.

V usage is TRBV18 and J usage is TRBJ1-5; 7 nucleotides match TRBD1. Germline values: CDR1 KGHSH, CDR2 LQKENI. The CDR3 runs 15 residues. The V and J ends lost 1 base and 5 bases, in that order; junction bases with no gene match: 5. CDR3 in amino acids: CASSPQGARDQPQHF. As DNA, the CDR3 is TGTGCCAGCTCACCACAGGGGGCGCGGGATCAGCCCCAGCATTTT.

The chain has TRBV11-3 and TRBJ2-2, with 8 bases fitting TRBD1. CDR3 size: 17 residues. With 0 bases clipped from V and 7 bases from J, the junction kept 10 bases outside the gene matches. Germline V gene sequence: CDR1 SGHNT, CDR2 YENEEA. CDR3 sequence reads: CASSLDPGQGALGELFF. The CDR3 DNA follows: TGTGCCAGCAGCTTAGACCCCGGACAGGGTGCCCTCGGGGAGCTGTTTTTT.

The CDR3 DNA reads TGTGCCAGCGGGGCAAGAAACACTGAAGCTTTCTTT. Its protein is CASGARNTEAFF. J is TRBJ1-1 and V is TRBV11-2; maybe TRBD1 (5 bases). V lost 8 bases, J lost 2 bases, and 9 bases lay in between. The CDR3 spans 12 residues. Germline assignment: CDR1 SGHAT and CDR2 FQNNGV. The full variable domain, rest sourced from reference TRBV11-2 and TRBJ1-1, is EAGVAQSPRYKIIEKRQSVAFWCNPISGHATLYWYQQILGQGPKLLIQFQNNGVVDDSQLPKDRFSAERLKGVDSTLKIQPAKLEDSAVYLCASGARNTEAFFGQGTRLTVV.

The chain employs TRBV10-2 and TRBJ2-3; perhaps TRBD2 as D (6 bases). The V and J ends lost 6 bases and 1 base respectively, with 17 bases between them. The length of the CDR3 is 16 residues. In germline, CDR1 is WSHSY, CDR2 SAAADI. CDR3 amino acids: CASSPGLTRGTDTQYF. The CDR3 DNA sequence: TGCGCCAGCAGCCCGGGACTTACAAGGGGCACAGATACGCAGTATTTT.

This chain uses TRBV5-1 with TRBJ1-6; the match to TRBD1 covers 8 bases. Unmatched junction bases numbered 8, after V lost 4 bases and J lost 5 bases. The CDR3 sequence is 16 residues long. Germline CDR1 is SGHRS and CDR2 is YFSETQ. CDR3 in DNA: TGCGCCAGCAGCATGGGACAGGAACTTCATAATTCACCCCTCCACTTT. Translated, it gives CASSMGQELHNSPLHF.

The chain employs TRBV11-2 and TRBJ1-2; 9 nucleotides line up with TRBD1. The germline V gene encodes CDR1 SGHAT and CDR2 FQNNGV. V lost 2 bases, J lost 10 bases, and 17 bases stayed unmatched. The CDR3 length is 17 residues. The DNA for the CDR3 is TGTGCCAGCAGCTTACGCCAGGGGGGGACAGGGAGTATGGTCTACACCTTC. Translated, it gives CASSLRQGGTGSMVYTF.

This sequence joins TRBV11-2 and TRBJ2-7, with 13 nucleotides matching TRBD2. The V gene's germline CDR1 is SGHAT and CDR2 FQNNGV. This CDR3 is built from 15 residues. Trimming cost V 4 bases and J 5 bases; bases outside gene matches: 5. The CDR3 sequence is CASSSGTSGVDEQYF. The CDR3, as DNA: TGTGCCAGCAGCTCGGGGACTAGCGGGGTGGACGAGCAGTACTTC.

The gene calls are TRBV19 and TRBJ1-5, with 9 positions matching TRBD1. The CDR3 runs 20 residues. Trimming removed 1 base from V and 0 bases from J; junction bases left unmatched: 13. Germline loops: CDR1 LNHDA, CDR2 SQIVND (reference sequence). The CDR3 DNA follows: TGTGCCAGTAGTATAGGGGGGGGACAGGGACTTCCTTATAGCAATCAGCCCCAGCATTTT. Translation: CASSIGGGQGLPYSNQPQHF.